This T cell receptor beta chain was recorded in a study of cytomegalovirus exposure and HLA in healthy donors. Using immunoSEQ multiplex PCR, the repertoire was profiled, and TCRdb retains in-frame clones only, with some absent. The table includes about 120,000 clones, 88% detected once. The CDR3 loop spans 14 amino acids. Germline CDR1 is SGHNT and CDR2 is YENEEA. Between the trimmed V and J ends, which lost 3 bases and 5 bases, there was a span of 10 bases. The sequencing sample was made of PBMCs. The sequence derives from a woman under 30 in good health and CMV-seropositive. The rearrangement joins TRBV11-3 to TRBJ1-4, with D perhaps TRBD1 (5 bases). The CDR3 DNA sequence: TGTGCCAGCAGCTTTCGAGACAGCAATGAAAAACTGTTTTTT. This gives the protein CASSFRDSNEKLFF.